Following are 22 T cell receptor beta chains from one sample sequenced in a study of OX40 agonist ivuxolimab in advanced cancers. TCRdb's table, derived via immunoSEQ multiplex PCR, lists solely in-frame clones and lacks some. The table lists around 60,000 clones, roughly four fifths of them singletons, with roughly 1.5% in the top ten. This specimen consisted of CD4+ or CD8+ T cells sorted from blood, obtained in a trial of the OX40 agonist ivuxolimab. These TCRs come from an adult with an advanced solid tumor such as melanoma, head and neck, liver or kidney cancer.

The chain recombines TRBV19 with TRBJ2-1, with TRBD2 matching over 12 bases. This CDR3 region has 16 residues. Trimming cost V 8 bases and J 6 bases; bases outside gene matches: 11. Germline CDR1 reads LNHDA; CDR2 reads SQIVND (reference sequence). The chain's CDR3 is CASSPLAGGGANEQFF. CDR3 DNA sequence: TGTGCCAGTTCTCCACTAGCGGGAGGTGGGGCCAATGAGCAGTTCTTC. The entire variable domain, with the rest obtained from reference TRBV19 and TRBJ2-1, is as follows: DGGITQSPKYLFRKEGQNVTLSCEQNLNHDAMYWYRQDPGQGLRLIYYSQIVNDFQKGDIAEGYSVSREKKESFPLTVTSAQKNPTAFYLCASSPLAGGGANEQFFGPGTRLTVL.

The V call is TRBV19, the J call TRBJ1-1; 8 positions match TRBD1. The CDR3 extends over 15 amino acids. CDR1 LNHDA and CDR2 SQIVND come from the germline V gene (reference sequence). V lost 6 bases, J lost 1 base, and 7 bases stayed unmatched. The CDR3 coding sequence is TGTGCCAGTAGGCCAGGGGGCGGTCGGAACACTGAAGCTTTCTTT. The encoded protein is CASRPGGGRNTEAFF.

The V gene is TRBV7-8, the J gene TRBJ2-3, with D uncertain. V lost 5 bases and J 4 bases, leaving 10 bases between the germline ends. The CDR3 spans 13 residues. Germline CDR1 is SGHVS and CDR2 is FQNEAQ. CDR3 sequence (DNA): TGTGCCAGCAGCCGATCCCGCCCAGATACGCAGTATTTT. Translating it yields CASSRSRPDTQYF.

The chain carries TRBV5-5 and TRBJ2-3, with TRBD2 as a possible D gene (5 bases). CDR1 and CDR2 from the germline V gene are SGHKS and YYEKEE (reference sequence). CDR3 length equals 13 residues. Trimming took 4 bases from V and 5 from J, leaving 11 bases between them. CDR3 sequence reads: CASSMDWGDTQYF. DNA for the CDR3: TGTGCCAGCAGCATGGACTGGGGAGATACGCAGTATTTT.

This chain links TRBV5-1 with TRBJ1-1; TRBD1 agrees at 8 bases. J lost 11 bases, V lost 7 bases, and 10 bases had no gene match. CDR3 length: 12 residues. Germline CDR1 reads SGHRS; CDR2 reads YFSETQ. This CDR3 reads CASHREDRVAFF. CDR3 DNA sequence: TGCGCCAGCCACCGGGAGGACAGGGTGGCTTTCTTT.

CDR3 in amino acids: CASSPTGGNSPLHF. DNA for the CDR3: TGTGCCAGCAGTCCGACAGGGGGGAATTCACCCCTCCACTTT. The chain links TRBV6-6 to TRBJ1-6, with 9 bases aligning to TRBD1. The CDR3 runs 14 residues. Germline values: CDR1 MNHNY, CDR2 SVGAGI (reference sequence). V was clipped by 5 bases and J by 7 bases; unmatched bases: 3.

V gene TRBV6-4 combines with J gene TRBJ2-2; D might be TRBD1 or TRBD2, each matching 6 bases. Trimming pared 6 bases from V and 6 bases from J, leaving 14 bases between. CDR3 length: 14 residues. Per germline, CDR1 MRHNA and CDR2 SNTAGT. The CDR3 sequence is CASRMSGEAGELFF. For the CDR3, the DNA is TGTGCCAGCAGAATGTCAGGGGAGGCCGGGGAGCTGTTTTTT.

The chain links TRBV5-1 to TRBJ1-2, with TRBD1 matching over 9 bases. The V gene's germline CDR1 is SGHRS and CDR2 YFSETQ. This CDR3 has 15 residues. With 3 bases clipped from V and 7 bases from J, the junction kept 10 bases outside the gene matches. The CDR3 loop is CASSSDGTGSGGYTF. CDR3 nucleotide sequence: TGCGCCAGCAGCTCGGATGGGACAGGGTCGGGTGGCTACACCTTC.

This clone is labeled as medium-sized (0.01 to 0.1%). The chain combines TRBV2 with TRBJ1-1; no clear D gene. The CDR3 runs to 12 residues. Germline CDR1 and CDR2: SNHLY and FYNNEI. Trimming took off 5 bases at V and 3 bases at J, with 7 bases between the two ends. The CDR3 reads CASSKQYTEAFF. The CDR3, as DNA: TGTGCCAGCAGTAAACAGTACACTGAAGCTTTCTTT.

This clone was picked up one time. The rearrangement joins TRBV18 to TRBJ2-3; D is undetermined. This CDR3 region has 11 residues. Germline CDR1 KGHSH, CDR2 LQKENI. The V gene lost 2 bases and the J gene lost 6 bases, with 3 bases spanning the gap. The CDR3, as DNA: TGTGCCAGCTCACCAACCGATACGCAGTATTTT. The encoded protein is CASSPTDTQYF.

The V and J genes are TRBV6-6 and TRBJ1-2; perhaps TRBD1 as D (6 bases). Germline CDR1 MNHNY, CDR2 SVGAGI (reference sequence). The ends were cut back, 4 bases at V and 8 bases at J, with 20 bases in the middle. The CDR3 totals 15 residues. The CDR3 spells CASSWAGTTTKGYTF. CDR3 nucleotide sequence: TGTGCCAGCAGTTGGGCCGGGACAACGACGAAGGGCTACACCTTC.

The V gene is TRBV11-2, the J gene TRBJ2-7, with D tentatively TRBD1 (6 bases). Germline CDR1 and CDR2: SGHAT and FQNNGV. This CDR3 is 14 amino acids long. V lost 6 bases and J lost 0, with 12 bases in between. The CDR3 sequence: CASRQSRGSYEQYF. The CDR3 nucleotides are TGTGCCAGCAGACAAAGCAGGGGCTCCTACGAGCAGTACTTC.

The gene calls are TRBV11-1 and TRBJ2-7; weak D call: TRBD1 (6 bases). The V gene lost 0 bases and the J gene lost 5 bases, with 8 bases spanning the gap. The germline gives CDR1 SGHAT, CDR2 FQDESV (reference sequence). There are 13 residues in the CDR3. This chain's CDR3 is CASSLAQGNEQYF. The CDR3 DNA follows: TGTGCCAGCAGCTTAGCGCAGGGGAACGAGCAGTACTTC.

The J gene is TRBJ2-3, the V gene TRBV6-5; 9 bases fit TRBD2. Germline V gene lookup returns CDR1 MNHEY and CDR2 SVGAGI. The CDR3 runs to 14 residues. V lost 5 bases and J lost 1; bases outside the gene matches: 1. CDR3 sequence (DNA): TGTGCCAGCAGTCCTAGCGGGGGCACAGATACGCAGTATTTT. Translated, it gives CASSPSGGTDTQYF.

The chain couples TRBV7-3 to TRBJ1-1; D unresolved. CDR1 is SGHTA and CDR2 is FQGTGA in the germline V gene. Deletions cut 2 bases from V and 4 bases from J, with 11 bases between. The CDR3 has 14 residues. CDR3 sequence reads: CASSLGKESTEAFF. The CDR3 DNA sequence: TGTGCCAGCAGCTTAGGGAAGGAGAGCACTGAAGCTTTCTTT.

V is TRBV7-2 and J is TRBJ1-1; D call uncertain. Germline V gene sequence: CDR1 SGHTA, CDR2 FQGNSA. The CDR3 loop spans 14 amino acids. V dropped 2 bases and J dropped 0 bases, with 7 bases sitting between them. Here the CDR3 reads CASSLQNLNTEAFF. The CDR3 nucleotides read TGTGCCAGCAGCTTACAGAATTTGAACACTGAAGCTTTCTTT.

Here the CDR3 DNA reads TGTGCCAGTATACAGAGAGGGACAGATACGCAGTATTTT. Translating gives CASIQRGTDTQYF. This chain uses TRBV19 with TRBJ2-3; the D gene is possibly TRBD2 (5 bases). CDR1 and CDR2 (germline): LNHDA, SQIVND (reference sequence). Trimming removed 7 bases from V and 3 bases from J, with 11 bases in between. This CDR3 has 13 amino acids.

The V call is TRBV19, the J call TRBJ1-2, with TRBD1 as a possible D gene (5 bases). Trimming pared 8 bases from V and 0 bases from J, leaving 13 bases between. Germline CDR1 LNHDA, CDR2 SQIVND (reference sequence). CDR3 length equals 14 residues. The CDR3 loop reads CASYGAEANYGYTF. DNA for the CDR3: TGTGCCAGTTATGGGGCAGAAGCTAACTATGGCTACACCTTC.

The DNA for the CDR3 is TGTGCCAGCAGCCCGACAGGGGGTTCTGGCTACACCTTC. This translates into CASSPTGGSGYTF. The chain employs TRBV7-8 and TRBJ1-2; 9 bases match TRBD1. This CDR3 comprises 13 residues. Trimming took 5 bases from V and 7 from J; bases not matched to a gene: 5. Germline CDR1 and CDR2: SGHVS and FQNEAQ. The full variable domain, its missing parts supplied by reference TRBV7-8 and TRBJ1-2, is GAGVSQSPRYKVAKRGQDVALRCDPISGHVSLFWYQQALGQGPEFLTYFQNEAQLDKSGLPSDRFFAERPEGSVSTLKIQRTQQEDSAVYLCASSPTGGSGYTFGSGTRLTVV.

This sequence joins TRBV5-4 and TRBJ1-4; 9 bases align to TRBD1. CDR3 length equals 18 residues. The J segment lost 2 bases and the V segment lost 1 base, leaving 9 bases of the junction unmatched. The germline gives CDR1 SGHNT, CDR2 YYREEE (reference sequence). CDR3 sequence (DNA): TGTGCCAGCAGCTTGCGGTGGGGACAGGGTCTTACTAATGAAAAACTGTTTTTT. It is translated as CASSLRWGQGLTNEKLFF.

The V gene is TRBV7-8, the J gene TRBJ1-1; no definite D call. V was shortened by 5 bases and J by 4 bases, with 11 bases between the two germline ends. Germline V gene data show CDR1 as SGHVS and CDR2 as FQNEAQ. The length of the CDR3 is 13 residues. CDR3 sequence reads: CASSRTRFTEAFF. CDR3 DNA: TGTGCCAGCAGCCGGACCCGCTTCACTGAAGCTTTCTTT.

V is TRBV7-8 and J is TRBJ2-5; no firm D call. The CDR3 is made up of 15 amino acids. Germline values: CDR1 SGHVS, CDR2 FQNEAQ. V was cut by 0 bases and J by 2 bases, with 10 bases left in between. As DNA, the CDR3 is TGTGCCAGCAGCTTAGCTATCGAATTTCAAGAGACCCAGTACTTC. Translated: CASSLAIEFQETQYF.